These T cell receptor beta chains were read from a single sample in a study of T cells in Graves' hyperthyroidism and ophthalmopathy. Each CDR3 protein is one row after TCRdb ran MiXCR on the multiplex PCR reads. Among hundreds of thousands of distinct CDR3 sequences listed, 46% were seen once. The sample was peripheral blood or thyroid tissue (not recorded which). These receptors all come from a young woman with Graves' hyperthyroidism. CDR3s include the opening cysteine and the closing phenylalanine or tryptophan. Fields, in order: J gene, clone size, D gene, V gene, CDR3 DNA, CDR3 protein. D genes are given only for firm matches. Not every row has a clone size; where given, it reads once, few, many or a size class.

TRBJ2-7	once	TRBD1	TRBV15	TGTGCACCAGGGACAGGCTTTGGCTACGAGCAGTACTTC	CAPGTGFGYEQYF
TRBJ1-1	-	-	TRBV7-9	TGTGCCAGCAGCTTAGCCCCGGGGGGGACCAACACTGAAGCTTTCTTT	CASSLAPGGTNTEAFF
TRBJ1-5	-	-	TRBV29-1	TGCAGCGTTACGACTGAGGGGGGGCAGCCCCAGCATTTT	CSVTTEGGQPQHF
TRBJ1-6	many	TRBD1	TRBV2	TGTGCCAGCAGTGATGAATCGGGACAGAATTCACCCCTCCACTTT	CASSDESGQNSPLHF
TRBJ1-1	few	-	TRBV2	TGTGCCAGCAGTTTAAGAGTGGGCACTGAAGCTTTCTTT	CASSLRVGTEAFF
TRBJ2-5	-	TRBD2	TRBV5-8	TGTGCCAGCAGCTTGAGGACTAGCGGGAGTCAGGCCCAGTACTTC	CASSLRTSGSQAQYF
TRBJ1-3	-	-	TRBV29-1	TGCAGTGCTAGAGGGGCCGCCTCCGTTAACTCTGGAAACACCATATATTTT	CSARGAASVNSGNTIYF
TRBJ1-5	-	-	TRBV2	TGTGCCAGCAGTGGACGACGGGAATATAGCAATCAGCCCCAGCATTTT	CASSGRREYSNQPQHF
TRBJ1-1	-	TRBD1	TRBV10-3	TGTGCCATCAGTCCTACGGGACAGGGGAGAACTGAAGCTTTCTTT	CAISPTGQGRTEAFF
TRBJ1-4	-	-	TRBV7-8	TGTGCCAGCAGCTCCGGACAGATTGAAAAACTGTTTTTT	CASSSGQIEKLFF
TRBJ2-7	-	TRBD1	TRBV12-3/TRBV12-4	TGTGCCAGCAGCCGACAGGGGGGCACCGAGCAGTACTTC	CASSRQGGTEQYF
TRBJ1-5	few	-	TRBV12-3/TRBV12-4	TGTGCCAGCAGTTTCGTGAATCAGCCCCAGCATTTT	CASSFVNQPQHF
TRBJ1-2	many	-	TRBV29-1	TGCAGCGCCTCGGTATGGGAGGGCTATGGCTACACCTTC	CSASVWEGYGYTF
TRBJ2-7	few	TRBD2	TRBV11-2	TGTGCCAGCAGCGGGACCGGGACTAGCGAGAACTACGAGCAGTACTTC	CASSGTGTSENYEQYF
TRBJ1-6	few	-	TRBV7-9	TGTGCCAGCAGCTTAGGACCGGAATATAATTCACCCCTCCACTTT	CASSLGPEYNSPLHF
TRBJ1-6	many	TRBD1	TRBV7-2	TGTGCCAGCAGCCCTACCGCGGGACAGGGGAGGTCACCCCTCCACTTT	CASSPTAGQGRSPLHF
TRBJ1-5	many	-	TRBV15	TGTGCCACCAGCAGAGGACAATTCAATCAGCCCCAGCATTTT	CATSRGQFNQPQHF
TRBJ1-1	few	-	TRBV5-1	TGCGCCAGCAGCTTGGCCGGGCTCGACACTGAAGCTTTCTTT	CASSLAGLDTEAFF
TRBJ1-4	-	-	TRBV29-1	TGCAGCACCCGGGGGGACGGAGGTGAAAAACTGTTTTTT	CSTRGDGGEKLFF
TRBJ2-5	-	TRBD2	TRBV24-1	TGTGCCAGCAGTGTTCCGGGACTACCAGAGACCCAGTACTTC	CASSVPGLPETQYF
TRBJ2-7	-	-	TRBV24-1	TGTGCCACCAGTGATGCGGACCTTACCGACGAGCAGTACTTC	CATSDADLTDEQYF
TRBJ2-5	few	-	TRBV25-1	TGTGCCAGCAGTGGCGGGAACCAAGAGACCCAGTACTTC	CASSGGNQETQYF
TRBJ2-5	-	TRBD2	TRBV7-9	TGTGCCAGCAGCTCCGGGAGGTACTACGAGCGGTACTTC	CASSSGRYYERYF
TRBJ1-2	many	-	TRBV29-1	TGCAGCGTTGTGGAGCAAAATGGTGGCTACACCTTC	CSVVEQNGGYTF
TRBJ1-5	-	-	TRBV10-3	TGTGCCAGCAGCCCGAAGGGTAATCAGCCCCAGCATTTT	CASSPKGNQPQHF
TRBJ2-7	many	-	TRBV2	TGTGCCAGCGCCGGAGAAGGGGGCGAGCAGTACTTC	CASAGEGGEQYF
TRBJ1-5	many	-	TRBV24-1	TGTGCCACCAGTGTTTCCGGGGATGGACAGCCCCAGCATTTT	CATSVSGDGQPQHF
TRBJ2-7	-	TRBD2	TRBV10-2	TGCGCCAGCAGGGCTGTGACTAGCGTAAAGAGCTACGAGCAGTACTTC	CASRAVTSVKSYEQYF
TRBJ1-5	few	-	TRBV27	TGTGGTACGGGTGAGAGCAATCAGCCCCAGCATTTT	CGTGESNQPQHF
TRBJ2-5	many	-	TRBV7-7	TGTGCTAGCAGCCCCCGCAGGCAAGAGACCCAGTACTTC	CASSPRRQETQYF
TRBJ2-3	-	-	TRBV24-1	TGTGCTACCAGTGGTCCCAGTGGGGGGGATACGCAGTATTTT	CATSGPSGGDTQYF
TRBJ2-7	-	-	TRBV7-2	TGTGCCAGCAGCTACGTACCGGGACTGGGAACCTTCGAGCAGTACTTC	CASSYVPGLGTFEQYF
TRBJ2-7	once	TRBD2	TRBV19	TGTGCCAGTAGTATAGTGGCGGGAGTTTACGAGCAGTACTTC	CASSIVAGVYEQYF
TRBJ1-1	-	-	TRBV10-3	TGTGCCACCACTCAGGGGCTGGCTGAAGCTTTCTTT	CATTQGLAEAFF
TRBJ1-5	-	-	TRBV20-1	TGCAGTGCTAGAGATTTTTGGGCCCAGCCCCAGCATTTT	CSARDFWAQPQHF
TRBJ2-7	-	-	TRBV7-2	TGTGCCAGCAGCTTAGCGGTCCGGGCCCCTCACGAGCAGTACTTC	CASSLAVRAPHEQYF
TRBJ2-6	many	-	TRBV2	TGTGCCAGCACCGTTCAGTCTGGGGCCAACGTCCTGACTTTC	CASTVQSGANVLTF
TRBJ2-7	-	-	TRBV7-8	TGTGCCAGCAGCTTGAGCGAGGTTAGGTACGAGCAGTGCTTC	CASSLSEVRYEQCF
TRBJ1-3	once	-	TRBV2	TGTGCCAGCAGGGGGGCAGGAACCGCCTCTGGAAACACCATATATTTT	CASRGAGTASGNTIYF
TRBJ2-7	few	TRBD1	TRBV20-1	TGCAGTGCCAAAGAGACAGGGAAGATCTCCTACGAGCAGTACTTC	CSAKETGKISYEQYF
TRBJ2-5	few	TRBD1	TRBV15	TGTGCCAGCAGAGGGACCGGGACAGGCCAAGAGACCCAGTACTTC	CASRGTGTGQETQYF
TRBJ2-7	-	-	TRBV7-9	TGTGCCAGCAGCCCTCCGGGACCCAGGAGGTCCGAGCAGTACTTC	CASSPPGPRRSEQYF
TRBJ2-7	-	TRBD2	TRBV29-1	TGCAGCGGCGTCCCTAGCGGATCCTACGAGCAGTACTTC	CSGVPSGSYEQYF
TRBJ2-7	-	TRBD1	TRBV15	TGTGCCACCAGCAGGGCCCCGGGACAGGGGAAGAACGAGCTGTACTTC	CATSRAPGQGKNELYF
TRBJ1-2	-	TRBD1	TRBV5-4	TGTGCCAGCAGCTTGGGGGACAGATGGGGAGGCTACACCTTC	CASSLGDRWGGYTF
TRBJ2-7	-	-	TRBV20-1	TGCAGTGCTTTGGCAGGTAGCTCCTACGAGCAGTACTTC	CSALAGSSYEQYF
TRBJ1-1	-	-	TRBV29-1	TGCAGTTTTGGCACTGAAGCTTTCTTT	CSFGTEAFF
TRBJ1-3	-	TRBD1	TRBV9	TGTGCCAGCAGCATACAGGGGAATGGAAACACCATATATTTT	CASSIQGNGNTIYF
TRBJ2-5	many	TRBD2	TRBV24-1	TGTGCCACCAGTGAATTTAGCGGGAGGGCCAGAGAGACCCAGTACTTC	CATSEFSGRARETQYF
TRBJ2-7	-	TRBD1	TRBV6-5	TGTGCCAGCAGTTACTCAGTGACAGGGGGCAACGAGCAGTACTTC	CASSYSVTGGNEQYF
TRBJ2-7	few	-	TRBV5-1	TGCGCCAGCAGCATCGCGGGACCACCCTACGAGCAGTACTTC	CASSIAGPPYEQYF